The 32 T cell receptor beta chains below all came from one sample that was sequenced in a study of T-cell memory formation after mild COVID-19. In TCRdb, the 5' RACE reads were re-called with MiXCR into one record per CDR3 protein. Found here are about 400,000 distinct CDR3 sequences, more than 20% of them singletons; the top ten hold 13%. Input material: PBMCs or a T cell subset sorted from them (not recorded which). These receptor sequences come from an adult woman who had mild COVID-19 (a few samples of this study predate the infection). Cell type and time point are not known.

This clonotype turned up a few times. The V and J genes are TRBV3-1 and TRBJ1-6; a weak D match, TRBD1 (5 bases). The CDR3 is made up of 15 amino acids. The germline CDR1 and CDR2 sequences are LGHDT and YNNKEL (reference sequence). Trimming left V 0 bases short and J 8 bases short, with 11 bases between. The CDR3 DNA is TGTGCCAGCAGCCAAGAGGGGGGACCTTATTCACCCCTCCACTTT. Its translation is CASSQEGGPYSPLHF.

J is TRBJ1-4 and V is TRBV20-1, with a weak D call TRBD1 (6 bases). The CDR3 has 15 residues. The germline V gene encodes CDR1 DFQATT and CDR2 SNEGSKA (reference sequence). V lost 3 bases to trimming and J lost 6 bases, with 17 bases between them. In nucleotides, the CDR3 is TGCAGTGCTAGTCGCCTCCCCGGGGGGCATGAAAAACTGTTTTTT. Residues: CSASRLPGGHEKLFF.

This clonotype was found a few times. The chain carries TRBV10-3 and TRBJ2-5; 9 nucleotides align to TRBD2. The CDR3 sequence is 13 residues long. CDR1 and CDR2 from the germline V gene are ENHRY and SYGVKD. J was trimmed by 1 base and V by 6 bases; bases with no gene match: 0. The CDR3 loop is CAIRREGQETQYF. CDR3 DNA: TGTGCCATCAGGCGGGAGGGCCAAGAGACCCAGTACTTC.

The chain employs TRBV25-1 and TRBJ1-4, with 7 bases aligning to TRBD1. Germline CDR1 MGHDK, CDR2 SYGVNS. This CDR3 region has 14 residues. V was clipped by 6 bases and J by 11 bases; unmatched bases: 12. The DNA for the CDR3 is TGTGCCAGCAGGGGAACAGGGGTCTTGGGGAAACTGTTTTTT. The encoded protein is CASRGTGVLGKLFF.

This clonotype was counted a few times. V gene TRBV7-2 combines with J gene TRBJ1-2; D uncertain. Looked up from germline, CDR1 is SGHTA and CDR2 is FQGNSA. The CDR3 consists of 14 residues. Trimming removed 3 bases from V and 5 bases from J, with 13 bases in between. The chain's CDR3 is CASSFQTTAYGYTF. CDR3 bases: TGTGCCAGCAGCTTCCAGACAACGGCGTATGGCTACACCTTC.

This clonotype was counted a few times. This chain uses TRBV23-1 with TRBJ1-4; D unresolved. TRBV23-1 is recorded as an ORF, its role being uncertain. Trimming shortened V by 0 bases and J by 4 bases, and 9 bases separated the two germline ends. The CDR3 totals 15 residues. The CDR3 nucleotides read TGCGCCAGCAGTCAATCTCGTGCAGTTAATGAAAAACTGTTTTTT. This gives the protein CASSQSRAVNEKLFF.

This clonotype showed up just a few times. This chain uses TRBV11-3 with TRBJ2-1; maybe TRBD1 (6 bases). The CDR3 has 14 residues. V lost 7 bases, J lost 3 bases, and 13 bases lay in between. Germline V lookup: CDR1 SGHNT, CDR2 YENEEA. The CDR3 sequence is CASKTGSDYNEQFF. CDR3 coding DNA: TGTGCCAGCAAAACAGGGAGCGACTACAATGAGCAGTTCTTC.

As DNA, the CDR3 is TGCGCCAGCAGCTTGGACGGCTGGGGACAGTCTTCACCCCTCCACTTT. Protein sequence: CASSLDGWGQSSPLHF. J is TRBJ1-6 and V is TRBV5-1, with 7 bases lining up with TRBD1. Germline CDR1 SGHRS, CDR2 YFSETQ. Trimming cost V 0 bases and J 9 bases; bases outside gene matches: 9. The CDR3 extends over 16 amino acids.

The table lists this clonotype with a few counts. The CDR3 DNA reads TGTGCCAGCAGCTTGCTCCCTTCAGTGACCTCTGGGGCCAACGTCCTGACTTTC. Protein: CASSLLPSVTSGANVLTF. The V gene is TRBV7-6, the J gene TRBJ2-6; D uncertain. The CDR3 has 18 amino acids. With 3 bases removed from V and 0 bases from J, the gap between germline ends came to 15 bases. The germline V gene encodes CDR1 SGHVS and CDR2 FNYEAQ.

The sample holds a few counts of this clonotype. The chain recombines TRBV7-2 with TRBJ2-1; maybe TRBD2 (6 bases). The CDR3 length is 15 residues. V lost 2 bases and J 6 bases, leaving 14 bases between the germline ends. Germline loops: CDR1 SGHTA, CDR2 FQGNSA. CDR3 residues: CASSLSYGLFNEQFF. CDR3 nucleotides: TGTGCCAGCAGCTTATCATACGGACTATTCAATGAGCAGTTCTTC.

This chain links TRBV30 with TRBJ2-5; D is possibly TRBD1 (6 bases). The CDR3 loop spans 14 amino acids. Germline CDR1 and CDR2: GTSNPN and SVGIG (reference sequence). V was trimmed by 3 bases and J by 9 bases, leaving 20 bases between them. The CDR3 reads CAWSKTGIEKAQYF. The CDR3 DNA sequence: TGTGCCTGGAGCAAGACAGGCATCGAAAAGGCCCAGTACTTC.

The chain recombines TRBV7-8 with TRBJ1-6; tentatively, D is TRBD1 (5 bases). V lost 8 bases and J lost 7, with 15 bases in between. The CDR3 contains 14 residues. CDR1 and CDR2 (germline): SGHVS, FQNEAQ. The CDR3 bases are TGTGCCAGCGGGTCAGGGATCTGGAATTCACCCCTCCACTTT. Its protein product is CASGSGIWNSPLHF. Variable domain in full (rest from reference TRBV7-8 and TRBJ1-6): GAGVSQSPRYKVAKRGQDVALRCDPISGHVSLFWYQQALGQGPEFLTYFQNEAQLDKSGLPSDRFFAERPEGSVSTLKIQRTQQEDSAVYLCASGSGIWNSPLHFGNGTRLTVT.

This clonotype was seen a handful of times. The rearrangement uses TRBV5-1 and TRBJ1-1, with D perhaps TRBD1 (6 bases). With 3 bases removed from V and 7 bases from J, the gap between germline ends came to 19 bases. CDR1 is SGHRS, CDR2 YFSETQ, per germline. CDR3 length equals 15 residues. CDR3 amino acids: CASSSEPGQHYEAFF. The CDR3 DNA sequence: TGCGCCAGCAGCTCCGAGCCTGGACAGCACTATGAAGCTTTCTTT.

V is TRBV25-1 and J is TRBJ1-1, with TRBD1 matching 7 bases. Per the germline V gene, CDR1 is MGHDK and CDR2 is SYGVNS. This CDR3 comprises 15 residues. V shed 4 bases and J 1 base; nucleotides not matched to a gene: 6. CDR3 in amino acids: CASSGVQGWNTEAFF. The CDR3 nucleotides read TGTGCCAGCAGTGGGGTACAGGGGTGGAACACTGAAGCTTTCTTT. Based on the CDR3 plus reference TRBV25-1 and TRBJ1-1, the full variable domain is EADIYQTPRYLVIGTGKKITLECSQTMGHDKMYWYQQDPGMELHLIHYSYGVNSTEKGDLSSESTVSRIRTEHFPLTLESARPSHTSQYLCASSGVQGWNTEAFFGQGTRLTVV.

The genes are TRBV20-1 and TRBJ2-3; 9 bases line up with TRBD2. The V gene's germline CDR1 is DFQATT and CDR2 SNEGSKA (reference sequence). The CDR3 loop spans 16 amino acids. With 5 bases clipped from V and 0 bases from J, the junction kept 9 bases outside the gene matches. The CDR3 reads CSAYNLAGLSTDTQYF. The CDR3 region has the DNA TGCAGTGCTTATAATCTAGCGGGGCTTAGCACAGATACGCAGTATTTT.

In this sample, this clonotype turned up a few times. The chain combines TRBV12-3 or TRBV12-4 with TRBJ1-3, with TRBD1 matching over 10 bases. V was clipped by 6 bases and J by 0 bases; unmatched bases: 8. This CDR3 contains 17 residues. The CDR3 bases are TGTGCCAGCAGCCCCGGACAGGGGGGATTCTCTGGAAACACCATATATTTT. As protein: CASSPGQGGFSGNTIYF.

This clonotype has just one count. This chain joins TRBV18 and TRBJ1-5; 9 bases agree with TRBD1. Germline loops: CDR1 KGHSH, CDR2 LQKENI. The CDR3 consists of 17 residues. The V gene end was trimmed by 3 bases and the J gene end by 0 bases; junction bases not matched to a gene: 6. In DNA form, the CDR3 reads TGTGCCAGCTCACCTCGAGGACAGGGGATTAGCAATCAGCCCCAGCATTTT. Translating it yields CASSPRGQGISNQPQHF.

This clonotype was seen many times. The chain uses TRBV7-6 and TRBJ2-1; no clear D gene. Deletions cut 5 bases from V and 1 base from J, with 15 bases between. This CDR3 region has 16 residues. The V gene's germline CDR1 is SGHVS and CDR2 FNYEAQ. The DNA of the CDR3 is TGTGCCAGCAGCCCCCGTGTTGGCGGTTCCTACAATGAGCAGTTCTTC. Encoded protein: CASSPRVGGSYNEQFF.

This clonotype appeared once. The J gene is TRBJ1-1, the V gene TRBV5-1, with 7 bases aligning to TRBD1. This CDR3 spans 12 amino acids. Germline V gene data show CDR1 as SGHRS and CDR2 as YFSETQ. After removal of 0 bases from V and 10 bases from J, the junction contained 3 bases not matched to a gene. The CDR3 bases are TGCGCCAGCAGCTTGGATGACAGGGTAGCTTTCTTT. It yields the protein CASSLDDRVAFF.

The chain combines TRBV15 with TRBJ1-1; no clear D gene. The CDR3 loop spans 13 amino acids. V lost 7 bases to trimming and J lost 5 bases, with 14 bases between them. Germline V gene data show CDR1 as LNHNV and CDR2 as YYDKDF (reference sequence). CDR3: CATKDIRRTEAFF. The CDR3 DNA reads TGTGCCACCAAAGACATTCGGAGGACTGAAGCTTTCTTT.

V usage is TRBV2 and J usage is TRBJ2-5, with D unresolved. The ends were cut back, 6 bases at V and 5 bases at J, with 10 bases in the middle. This CDR3 spans 12 amino acids. Germline V gene sequence: CDR1 SNHLY, CDR2 FYNNEI. CDR3 region: CASRAESETQYF. The CDR3 coding sequence is TGTGCCAGCAGGGCGGAGAGCGAGACCCAGTACTTC.

This clonotype occurred a few times. The chain has TRBV2 and TRBJ2-3; TRBD2 is a possible D gene (6 bases). This CDR3 has 14 residues. The germline gives CDR1 SNHLY, CDR2 FYNNEI. Trimming pared 6 bases from V and 6 bases from J, leaving 16 bases between. CDR3 amino acids: CASSLGDSRDTQYF. CDR3 nucleotides: TGTGCCAGCAGCTTGGGGGACTCCCGTGATACGCAGTATTTT. The whole variable domain, remainder taken from reference TRBV2 and TRBJ2-3, is EPEVTQTPSHQVTQMGQEVILRCVPISNHLYFYWYRQILGQKVEFLVSFYNNEISEKSEIFDDQFSVERPDGSNFTLKIRSTKLEDSAMYFCASSLGDSRDTQYFGPGTRLTVL.

V and J are TRBV12-3 or TRBV12-4 and TRBJ1-6; unclear D gene. The CDR3 sequence is 13 residues long. V lost 8 bases, J lost 0 bases, and 5 bases lay in between. CDR3 coding DNA: TGTGCCAGCTCTAGCTCCTATAATTCACCCCTCCACTTT. Amino acid sequence: CASSSSYNSPLHF.

The rearrangement uses TRBV11-3 and TRBJ2-3; TRBD2 matches 8 bases. The CDR3 sequence is 19 residues long. Trimming removed 0 bases from V and 0 bases from J; junction bases left unmatched: 11. Germline V lookup: CDR1 SGHNT, CDR2 YENEEA. The CDR3 sequence: CASSLDPMARLASTDTQYF. In DNA, the CDR3 is TGTGCCAGCAGCTTAGATCCCATGGCCCGACTAGCGAGCACAGATACGCAGTATTTT.

This clonotype was counted only a few times. This CDR3 is CASSQARWNEQFF. In nucleotides, the CDR3 is TGTGCCAGCAGCCAGGCCAGGTGGAATGAGCAGTTCTTC. This chain joins TRBV14 and TRBJ2-1; D unresolved. Trimming left V 3 bases short and J 7 bases short, with 10 bases between. The CDR3 extends over 13 amino acids. Germline V gene sequence: CDR1 SGHDN, CDR2 FVKESK.

In this sample, this clonotype turned up a few times. The gene calls are TRBV20-1 and TRBJ2-2; 10 bases map to TRBD2. The junction had 5 bases not matched to a gene; V was cut back by 2 bases and J by 5 bases. In germline, CDR1 is DFQATT, CDR2 SNEGSKA (reference sequence). This CDR3 has 15 residues. The CDR3 sequence is CSARKAGGPTGELFF. The CDR3 coding sequence is TGCAGTGCTAGAAAAGCGGGAGGGCCTACCGGGGAGCTGTTTTTT.

The chain employs TRBV7-8 and TRBJ1-3; no clear D gene. CDR1 and CDR2 (germline): SGHVS, FQNEAQ. V lost 6 bases to trimming and J lost 1 base, with 10 bases between them. The CDR3 totals 14 residues. DNA of the CDR3: TGTGCCAGCAGGGCAAAAGAATCTGGAAACACCATATATTTT. It translates to CASRAKESGNTIYF.

There are many counts of this clonotype. CDR3 in DNA: TGTGCCAGCAGTTTATACGGCGCGGGAGCGCCCGGGGAGACCCAGTACTTC. It is translated as CASSLYGAGAPGETQYF. The V call is TRBV12-3 or TRBV12-4, the J call TRBJ2-5, with 7 bases that match TRBD2. The CDR3 runs 17 residues. V was clipped by 2 bases and J by 5 bases; unmatched bases: 14.

This clonotype turned up a few times. The chain recombines TRBV27 with TRBJ1-1, with TRBD1 identical over 9 bases. Germline values: CDR1 MNHEY, CDR2 SMNVEV (reference sequence). This CDR3 has 17 amino acids. Losses at the gene ends were 3 bases for V and 5 bases for J; bases not matched to a gene: 13. The CDR3, as DNA: TGTGCCAGCAGTTTGGGGCTTACAGGGGGCGCGGGGACTGAAGCTTTCTTT. This encodes CASSLGLTGGAGTEAFF.

This clonotype was seen a handful of times. The rearrangement links TRBV10-2 to TRBJ2-6; D is ambiguous. Trimming pared 4 bases from V and 0 bases from J, leaving 16 bases between. CDR1 and CDR2 from the germline V gene are WSHSY and SAAADI. This CDR3 spans 18 amino acids. Written as DNA, the CDR3 is TGCGCCAGCAGTGTCCTTTTTGGTCTTCCCTCTGGGGCCAACGTCCTGACTTTC. It specifies CASSVLFGLPSGANVLTF.

This clonotype was seen many times. The CDR3 coding sequence is TGTGCCAGCAGCCTCCGGACAGGGACCAAATACCTCTATGGCTACACCTTC. This codes for CASSLRTGTKYLYGYTF. The V call is TRBV11-1, the J call TRBJ1-2; 8 bases line up with TRBD1. Trimming removed 5 bases from V and 4 bases from J; junction bases left unmatched: 15. Germline CDR1 and CDR2: SGHAT and FQDESV (reference sequence). CDR3 length: 17 residues.

As DNA, the CDR3 is TGTGCCAGCAGCTCGCCGACTAGCGGGTCGCCCGGGGGGAGCTCCTACAATGAGCAGTTCTTC. It translates to CASSSPTSGSPGGSSYNEQFF. The chain uses TRBV7-2 and TRBJ2-1; 10 bases line up with TRBD2. Germline values: CDR1 SGHTA, CDR2 FQGNSA. The CDR3 covers 21 residues. J lost 0 bases, V lost 4 bases, and 18 bases had no gene match.